Given below is one T cell receptor (beta chain) in context. Antigen specificity is unknown. TCRdb's table, derived via immunoSEQ multiplex PCR, lists solely in-frame clones and lacks some. The sample has 60,000 or so clones, 84% seen once. This sample was included in a study of OX40 agonist ivuxolimab in advanced cancers. Study-level background: Patients in dose escalation had liver, melanoma, kidney or head and neck cancers. In three patients, partial responses were observed, one with hepatocellular carcinoma and two with cutaneous melanoma. Broader study findings: Expanded clones belonging to CD8+ T cells outnumbered, on average, those of CD4+. Both blood CD4+ and CD8+ T cells showed clonal growth by week 6 at 0.1 to 3.0 mg/kg.

The germline V gene encodes CDR1 MNHNS and CDR2 SASEGT. This CDR3 region has 15 residues. Trimming took 3 bases from V and 1 from J, leaving 10 bases between them. The origin of this receptor is an adult with an advanced solid tumor such as melanoma, head and neck, liver or kidney cancer. The sample was CD4+ or CD8+ T cells sorted from blood, taken in a trial of the OX40 agonist ivuxolimab. The J gene is TRBJ1-5, the V gene TRBV6-1; weak D call: TRBD1 (6 bases). CDR3 nucleotide sequence: TGTGCCAGCAGTGAGGGGACACCCAGCAATCAGCCCCAGCATTTT. Amino acids: CASSEGTPSNQPQHF.